These 9 T cell receptor beta chains originate from one sample sequenced in a study of shared clonotypes between healthy human individuals. Assay: immunoSEQ multiplex PCR; the TCRdb copy retains only in-frame clones and omits some. Altogether roughly 660,000 clones are present, roughly 87% being singletons, with the ten largest covering about 33%. Sequenced material: memory CD8+ T cells from PBMCs. Subset given: CD45RO+ cells pooled with CCR7-negative TemRA cells. The receptor set was obtained from a man between 18 and 29 years old in good health. Some clones in this sample may be carry-over from other donors' samples.

The V and J genes are TRBV28 and TRBJ1-2; D unresolved. In germline, CDR1 is MDHEN, CDR2 SYDVKM. Deletions cut 6 bases from V and 2 bases from J, with 13 bases between. This CDR3 spans 14 amino acids. CDR3 nucleotides: TGTGCCAGCAGCCCAGTGGCGGTCAACTATGGCTACACCTTC. Protein: CASSPVAVNYGYTF.

The chain combines TRBV7-9 with TRBJ2-1, with 11 positions matching TRBD2. J was trimmed by 5 bases and V by 8 bases; bases with no gene match: 5. The CDR3 totals 14 residues. Per the germline V gene, CDR1 is SEHNR and CDR2 is FQNEAQ (reference sequence). CDR3 sequence (DNA): TGTGCCAGCCCCGGACTAGCGGGTCACAATGAGCAGTTCTTC. Translating it yields CASPGLAGHNEQFF.

The chain couples TRBV6-5 to TRBJ2-5; D may match TRBD1 or TRBD2 (5 bases each). V lost 2 bases, J lost 2 bases, and 15 bases lay in between. The CDR3 totals 16 residues. Germline V gene data show CDR1 as MNHEY and CDR2 as SVGAGI. Here the CDR3 reads CASSYSDEWGQETQYF. CDR3 sequence (DNA): TGTGCCAGCAGTTACAGCGACGAATGGGGGCAAGAGACCCAGTACTTC.

This chain's CDR3 is CASTTGTSGIRGQFF. The CDR3 region has the DNA TGTGCCAGCACCACCGGGACTAGCGGGATCAGGGGGCAGTTCTTC. The chain links TRBV27 to TRBJ2-1; 13 bases line up with TRBD2. V trimming: 7 bases; J trimming: 12 bases; junction bases outside the gene matches: 12. Per the germline V gene, CDR1 is MNHEY and CDR2 is SMNVEV (reference sequence). This CDR3 region has 15 residues.

The V and J genes are TRBV2 and TRBJ2-3, with 8 bases lining up with TRBD1. Looked up from germline, CDR1 is SNHLY and CDR2 is FYNNEI. The J segment lost 10 bases and the V segment lost 8 bases, leaving 17 bases of the junction unmatched. The CDR3 totals 15 residues. CDR3 amino acids: CASALNRGEGTPQYF. In DNA, the CDR3 is TGTGCCAGCGCTCTTAACAGGGGGGAAGGGACGCCGCAGTATTTT.

The CDR3 DNA reads as TGTGCCAGCAGCTTGGCGACAGGCGAGTACAATGAGCAGTTCTTC. This encodes CASSLATGEYNEQFF. This rearrangement joins TRBV5-6 to TRBJ2-1; the D gene is possibly TRBD1 (6 bases). Trimming stripped 0 bases from V and 4 bases from J, with 11 bases between. CDR3 length: 15 amino acids. Germline CDR1 and CDR2: SGHDT and YYEEEE.

CDR3 sequence reads: CASSLWGESYNEQFF. CDR3 in DNA: TGTGCCAGCAGTTTATGGGGGGAATCCTACAATGAGCAGTTCTTC. The chain joins TRBV28 to TRBJ2-1; D assignment may be TRBD1 or TRBD2 (5 bases each). This CDR3 is built from 15 residues. The V gene's germline CDR1 is MDHEN and CDR2 SYDVKM. The ends were cut back, 0 bases at V and 1 base at J, with 7 bases in the middle.

This clone was seen once. CDR3 in DNA: TGTGCCAGCAGTGCAAGGAGCTCCTACGAGCAGTACTTC. Translating gives CASSARSSYEQYF. This chain uses TRBV6-1 with TRBJ2-7; no clear D gene. The CDR3 is 13 residues long. Trimming removed 4 bases from V and 0 bases from J, with 7 bases in between. In germline, CDR1 is MNHNS, CDR2 SASEGT.

This clone turned up a few times. This same CDR3 is encoded by further DNA sequences in the sample. The CDR3 sequence: CASGPGAYEQYF. As DNA, the CDR3 is TGTGCCAGTGGCCCCGGAGCCTACGAGCAGTACTTC. The chain uses TRBV7-9 and TRBJ2-7; the D is unclear. The CDR3 is made up of 12 amino acids. Between the trimmed V and J ends, which lost 9 bases and 2 bases, there was a span of 11 bases. In germline, CDR1 is SEHNR, CDR2 FQNEAQ (reference sequence).